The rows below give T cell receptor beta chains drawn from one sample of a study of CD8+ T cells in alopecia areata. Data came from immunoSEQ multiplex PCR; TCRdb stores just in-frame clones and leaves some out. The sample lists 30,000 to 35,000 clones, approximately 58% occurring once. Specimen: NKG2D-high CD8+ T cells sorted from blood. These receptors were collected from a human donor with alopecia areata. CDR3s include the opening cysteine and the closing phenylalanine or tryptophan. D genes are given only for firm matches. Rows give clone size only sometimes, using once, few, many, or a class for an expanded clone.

CDR3 protein: CAWSVSRAVGAFF
CDR3 DNA: TGTGCCTGGAGTGTAAGCAGGGCGGTCGGAGCTTTCTTT
clone size: -
V gene: TRBV30
D gene: -
CDR3 length: 13
J gene: TRBJ1-1

CDR3 protein: CASTLAGAPYEQYF
CDR3 DNA: TGTGCCAGCACCCTTGCGGGGGCCCCCTACGAGCAGTACTTC
clone size: -
V gene: TRBV7-9
D gene: -
CDR3 length: 14
J gene: TRBJ2-7

CDR3 protein: CASSSLIGANYGYTF
CDR3 DNA: TGTGCCAGCAGTTCCCTCATTGGAGCTAACTATGGCTACACCTTC
clone size: -
V gene: TRBV27
D gene: -
CDR3 length: 15
J gene: TRBJ1-2

CDR3 protein: CAWNLAGGSYEQYF
CDR3 DNA: TGTGCCTGGAATCTAGCGGGAGGATCCTACGAGCAGTACTTC
clone size: -
V gene: TRBV30
D gene: TRBD2
CDR3 length: 14
J gene: TRBJ2-7

CDR3 protein: CASSDRGGASSADTQYF
CDR3 DNA: TGCGCCAGCAGTGACCGCGGGGGGGCCAGCTCAGCAGATACGCAGTATTTT
clone size: -
V gene: TRBV10-1
D gene: TRBD2
CDR3 length: 17
J gene: TRBJ2-3

CDR3 protein: CASSYLAGNGETQYF
CDR3 DNA: TGTGCCAGCAGTTACCTAGCGGGAAATGGAGAGACCCAGTACTTC
clone size: few
V gene: TRBV6-5
D gene: TRBD2
CDR3 length: 15
J gene: TRBJ2-5

CDR3 protein: CASSVARTINEQFF
CDR3 DNA: TGTGCCAGCAGCGTAGCGCGGACAATTAATGAGCAGTTCTTC
clone size: few
V gene: TRBV9
D gene: -
CDR3 length: 14
J gene: TRBJ2-1

CDR3 protein: CASSLGGANIQYF
CDR3 DNA: TGTGCCAGCAGTTTAGGGGGTGCAAACATTCAGTACTTC
clone size: -
V gene: TRBV27
D gene: -
CDR3 length: 13
J gene: TRBJ2-4

CDR3 protein: CASSGQGKGTEAFF
CDR3 DNA: TGTGCCAGCAGCGGACAGGGTAAGGGGACTGAAGCTTTCTTT
clone size: -
V gene: TRBV9
D gene: TRBD1
CDR3 length: 14
J gene: TRBJ1-1

CDR3 protein: CASSPGQDGVEAFF
CDR3 DNA: TGTGCCAGCAGCCCCGGACAGGACGGCGTTGAAGCTTTCTTT
clone size: few
V gene: TRBV7-9
D gene: TRBD1
CDR3 length: 14
J gene: TRBJ1-1

CDR3 protein: CASSGLADTGELFF
CDR3 DNA: TGTGCCAGCAGTGGTCTAGCGGACACCGGGGAGCTGTTTTTT
clone size: -
V gene: TRBV28
D gene: TRBD2
CDR3 length: 14
J gene: TRBJ2-2

CDR3 protein: CASSLGGGTPNTGELFF
CDR3 DNA: TGTGCCAGCAGCTTAGGCGGAGGGACCCCCAACACCGGGGAGCTGTTTTTT
clone size: -
V gene: TRBV7-8
D gene: -
CDR3 length: 17
J gene: TRBJ2-2

CDR3 protein: CASSLSVGGGEQFF
CDR3 DNA: TGTGCCAGCAGTTTATCTGTGGGGGGGGGCGAGCAGTTCTTC
clone size: -
V gene: TRBV27
D gene: -
CDR3 length: 14
J gene: TRBJ2-1

CDR3 protein: CASSSPERPNTEAFF
CDR3 DNA: TGTGCCAGCAGCTCCCCCGAAAGACCGAACACTGAAGCTTTCTTT
clone size: -
V gene: TRBV7-8
D gene: -
CDR3 length: 15
J gene: TRBJ1-1

CDR3 protein: CAISGDRDWEDTQYF
CDR3 DNA: TGTGCCATCAGTGGAGACAGGGATTGGGAAGATACGCAGTATTTT
clone size: -
V gene: TRBV10-3
D gene: TRBD1
CDR3 length: 15
J gene: TRBJ2-3

CDR3 protein: CASSQDRGPYEQYF
CDR3 DNA: TGTGCCAGCAGCCAAGATAGGGGACCCTACGAGCAGTACTTC
clone size: -
V gene: TRBV4-2
D gene: -
CDR3 length: 14
J gene: TRBJ2-7

CDR3 protein: CASSLGLGGAYEQYF
CDR3 DNA: TGTGCCAGCAGCTTAGGTCTAGGGGGGGCCTACGAGCAGTACTTC
clone size: -
V gene: TRBV13
D gene: -
CDR3 length: 15
J gene: TRBJ2-7

CDR3 protein: CASSSGTGRTQEEDTQYF
CDR3 DNA: TGTGCCAGCAGTTCCGGGACAGGGAGAACCCAGGAAGAAGATACGCAGTATTTT
clone size: -
V gene: TRBV28
D gene: TRBD1
CDR3 length: 18
J gene: TRBJ2-3

CDR3 protein: CASSEEAPEQYF
CDR3 DNA: TGTGCCAGCAGTGAAGAGGCCCCCGAGCAGTACTTC
clone size: -
V gene: TRBV7-9
D gene: -
CDR3 length: 12
J gene: TRBJ2-7

CDR3 protein: CASSLYLRHNEQFF
CDR3 DNA: TGTGCCAGCAGCTTGTACTTGCGGCACAATGAGCAGTTCTTC
clone size: -
V gene: TRBV5-6
D gene: -
CDR3 length: 14
J gene: TRBJ2-1

CDR3 protein: CSALWTRGPMGIQYF
CDR3 DNA: TGCAGCGCCTTATGGACTAGGGGGCCCATGGGCATTCAGTACTTC
clone size: few
V gene: TRBV29-1
D gene: -
CDR3 length: 15
J gene: TRBJ2-4

CDR3 protein: CASRGDRGHSGNTIYF
CDR3 DNA: TGTGCCAGCAGAGGGGACAGGGGCCACTCTGGAAACACCATATATTTT
clone size: -
V gene: TRBV28
D gene: TRBD1
CDR3 length: 16
J gene: TRBJ1-3

CDR3 protein: CASSQIYKRLSSYNEQFF
CDR3 DNA: TGTGCCAGCAGCCAAATCTACAAGCGGTTAAGCTCCTACAATGAGCAGTTCTTC
clone size: -
V gene: TRBV28
D gene: -
CDR3 length: 18
J gene: TRBJ2-1

CDR3 protein: CASSLGGYDNESYTF
CDR3 DNA: TGTGCCAGCAGCTTAGGAGGATACGACAACGAGAGCTACACCTTC
clone size: -
V gene: TRBV13
D gene: -
CDR3 length: 15
J gene: TRBJ1-2

CDR3 protein: CASSREGEQYF
CDR3 DNA: TGTGCCAGCAGTAGGGAAGGCGAGCAGTACTTC
clone size: few
V gene: TRBV9
D gene: -
CDR3 length: 11
J gene: TRBJ2-7

CDR3 protein: CAISPNGWAQYF
CDR3 DNA: TGTGCCATCAGCCCGAATGGGTGGGCCCAGTACTTC
clone size: once
V gene: TRBV10-3
D gene: -
CDR3 length: 12
J gene: TRBJ2-5

CDR3 protein: CASSYDGEGEQYF
CDR3 DNA: TGTGCCAGCAGTTACGACGGGGAGGGCGAGCAGTACTTC
clone size: -
V gene: TRBV6-5
D gene: TRBD2
CDR3 length: 13
J gene: TRBJ2-7

CDR3 protein: CASSSGTGEYEQYF
CDR3 DNA: TGCGCCAGCAGCTCCGGGACAGGGGAATACGAGCAGTACTTC
clone size: -
V gene: TRBV5-1
D gene: TRBD1
CDR3 length: 14
J gene: TRBJ2-7

CDR3 protein: CASSIGTSSSYEQYF
CDR3 DNA: TGTGCCAGTAGTATAGGGACTTCCAGCTCCTACGAGCAGTACTTC
clone size: -
V gene: TRBV19
D gene: -
CDR3 length: 15
J gene: TRBJ2-7

CDR3 protein: CASSSSEGASLEQYF
CDR3 DNA: TGTGCCAGCAGCTCGTCAGAGGGGGCGAGTTTAGAGCAGTACTTC
clone size: few
V gene: TRBV7-9
D gene: TRBD1
CDR3 length: 15
J gene: TRBJ2-7

CDR3 protein: CASSPGTQETQYF
CDR3 DNA: TGTGCCAGCAGCCCAGGGACCCAAGAGACCCAGTACTTC
clone size: -
V gene: TRBV7-9
D gene: -
CDR3 length: 13
J gene: TRBJ2-5

CDR3 protein: CASSLRGPSYNEQFF
CDR3 DNA: TGTGCCAGCAGCCTCCGGGGCCCATCCTACAATGAGCAGTTCTTC
clone size: -
V gene: TRBV14
D gene: -
CDR3 length: 15
J gene: TRBJ2-1

CDR3 protein: CASTPERSSFDEAFF
CDR3 DNA: TGCGCCAGCACCCCGGAGCGGTCTAGTTTTGATGAAGCTTTCTTT
clone size: -
V gene: TRBV5-1
D gene: -
CDR3 length: 15
J gene: TRBJ1-1

CDR3 protein: CASRQGGGSYEQYF
CDR3 DNA: TGTGCCAGCAGGCAGGGGGGAGGATCCTACGAGCAGTACTTC
clone size: few
V gene: TRBV14
D gene: -
CDR3 length: 14
J gene: TRBJ2-7

CDR3 protein: CASSPRTDLNYGYTF
CDR3 DNA: TGTGCCAGCAGCCCTAGGACGGACCTCAACTATGGCTACACCTTC
clone size: -
V gene: TRBV7-6
D gene: -
CDR3 length: 15
J gene: TRBJ1-2

CDR3 protein: CASRGMDYGYTF
CDR3 DNA: TGTGCCAGCAGGGGCATGGACTATGGCTACACCTTC
clone size: -
V gene: TRBV27
D gene: -
CDR3 length: 12
J gene: TRBJ1-2

CDR3 protein: CASSPGSGDHNEQFF
CDR3 DNA: TGTGCCAGCAGCCCCGGTAGCGGGGATCACAATGAGCAGTTCTTC
clone size: -
V gene: TRBV13
D gene: TRBD2
CDR3 length: 15
J gene: TRBJ2-1

CDR3 protein: CASSPLERWDFKYF
CDR3 DNA: TGTGCCAGCAGTCCACTAGAGAGGTGGGACTTCAAGTATTTT
clone size: -
V gene: TRBV27
D gene: -
CDR3 length: 14
J gene: TRBJ2-3

CDR3 protein: CSVPLWDHRGGYTF
CDR3 DNA: TGCAGCGTTCCGCTTTGGGACCACAGGGGAGGCTACACCTTC
clone size: few
V gene: TRBV29-1
D gene: TRBD1
CDR3 length: 14
J gene: TRBJ1-2

CDR3 protein: CASSGQGGEQYF
CDR3 DNA: TGCGCCAGCAGCGGGCAGGGAGGCGAGCAGTACTTC
clone size: -
V gene: TRBV5-1
D gene: -
CDR3 length: 12
J gene: TRBJ2-7

CDR3 protein: CASSLAPRNEQFF
CDR3 DNA: TGTGCCAGCAGCTTGGCTCCGAGGAATGAGCAGTTCTTC
clone size: -
V gene: TRBV6-5
D gene: -
CDR3 length: 13
J gene: TRBJ2-1

CDR3 protein: CASSSPAGGRDIQYF
CDR3 DNA: TGTGCCAGCAGCTCCCCAGCGGGAGGAAGAGACATTCAGTACTTC
clone size: -
V gene: TRBV7-9
D gene: TRBD2
CDR3 length: 15
J gene: TRBJ2-4

CDR3 protein: CASSWGQSYEQYF
CDR3 DNA: TGTGCCAGCAGCTGGGGACAGTCCTACGAGCAGTACTTC
clone size: few
V gene: TRBV7-2
D gene: TRBD1
CDR3 length: 13
J gene: TRBJ2-7

CDR3 protein: CASTQGSEQYF
CDR3 DNA: TGTGCCAGCACCCAGGGATCCGAGCAGTACTTC
clone size: -
V gene: TRBV28
D gene: -
CDR3 length: 11
J gene: TRBJ2-7

CDR3 protein: CASSQTTGLNQPQHF
CDR3 DNA: TGCGCCAGCAGCCAAACGACAGGGCTTAATCAGCCCCAGCATTTT
clone size: -
V gene: TRBV4-1
D gene: TRBD1
CDR3 length: 15
J gene: TRBJ1-5

CDR3 protein: CASSPRRAGELFF
CDR3 DNA: TGTGCCAGCAGCCCGCGGAGGGCCGGGGAGCTGTTTTTT
clone size: -
V gene: TRBV13
D gene: -
CDR3 length: 13
J gene: TRBJ2-2